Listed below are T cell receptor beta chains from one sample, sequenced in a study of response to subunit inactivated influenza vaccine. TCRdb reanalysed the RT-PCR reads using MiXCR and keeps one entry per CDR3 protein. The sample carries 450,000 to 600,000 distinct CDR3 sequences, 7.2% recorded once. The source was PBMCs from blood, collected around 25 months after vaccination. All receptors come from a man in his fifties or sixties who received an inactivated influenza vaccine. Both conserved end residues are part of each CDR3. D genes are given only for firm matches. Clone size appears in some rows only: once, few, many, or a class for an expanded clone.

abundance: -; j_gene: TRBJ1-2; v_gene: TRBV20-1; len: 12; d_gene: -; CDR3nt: TGCAGTGCTAGCTGGGAAACCTATGGCTACACCTTC; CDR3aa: CSASWETYGYTF
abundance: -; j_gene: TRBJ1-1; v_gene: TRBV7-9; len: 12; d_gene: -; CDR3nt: TGTGCCAGCAGCGGGGGACTTGATGAAGCTTTCTTT; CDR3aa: CASSGGLDEAFF
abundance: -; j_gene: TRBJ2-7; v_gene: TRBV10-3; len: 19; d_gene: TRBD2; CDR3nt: TGTGCCATCATGAGGGGGCTAGCGGGGCCCCAATCCACCAGACTCGAGCAGTACTTC; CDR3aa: CAIMRGLAGPQSTRLEQYF
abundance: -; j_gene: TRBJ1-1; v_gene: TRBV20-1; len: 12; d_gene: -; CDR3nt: TGCAGTGGGGCAGAGGGGAACACTGAAGCTTTCTTT; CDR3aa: CSGAEGNTEAFF
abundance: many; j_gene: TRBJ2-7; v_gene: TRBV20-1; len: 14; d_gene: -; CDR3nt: TGCAGTGCTAGGGACCGAAGACCCTCCTACGAGCAGTACTTC; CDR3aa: CSARDRRPSYEQYF
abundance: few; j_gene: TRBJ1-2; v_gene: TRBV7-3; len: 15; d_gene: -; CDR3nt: TGTGCCAGCAGCCCGACGACAGCCGGAGGTCCTGGCTACACCTTC; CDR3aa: CASSPTTAGGPGYTF
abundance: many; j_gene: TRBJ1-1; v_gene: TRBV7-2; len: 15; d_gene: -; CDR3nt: TGTGCCAGCAGCTTAGTTCCGAGAACGAACACTGAAGCTTTCTTT; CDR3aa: CASSLVPRTNTEAFF
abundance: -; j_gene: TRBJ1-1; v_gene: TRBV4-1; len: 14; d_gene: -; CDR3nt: TGCGCCAGCAGCCAAGTCCAGCCGAAGACTGAAGCTTTCTTT; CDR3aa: CASSQVQPKTEAFF
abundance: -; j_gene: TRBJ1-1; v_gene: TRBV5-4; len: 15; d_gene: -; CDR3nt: TGTGCCAGCAGCCGGGTGGGGGGCCTGAACACTGAAGCTTTCTTT; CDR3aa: CASSRVGGLNTEAFF
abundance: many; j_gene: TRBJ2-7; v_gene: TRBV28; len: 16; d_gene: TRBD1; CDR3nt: TGTGCCAGCAACCCTCTGGGACAGGGGGACGCCTACGAGCAGTACTTC; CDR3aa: CASNPLGQGDAYEQYF
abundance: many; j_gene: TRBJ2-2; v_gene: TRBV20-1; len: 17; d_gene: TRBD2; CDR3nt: TGCAGTGCTCAGGGACTAGCGGCATTCGCGAACACCGGGGAGCTGTTTTTT; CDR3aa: CSAQGLAAFANTGELFF
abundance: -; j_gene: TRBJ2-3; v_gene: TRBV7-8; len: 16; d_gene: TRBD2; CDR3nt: TGTGCCAGCAGCCAAGATGACGGGAGGAGCACAGATACGCAGTATTTT; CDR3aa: CASSQDDGRSTDTQYF
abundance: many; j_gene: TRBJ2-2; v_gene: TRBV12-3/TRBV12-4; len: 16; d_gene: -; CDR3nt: TGTGCCAGCAGTTTATCTGGGGGTGCTGACACCGGGGAGCTGTTTTTT; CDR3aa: CASSLSGGADTGELFF
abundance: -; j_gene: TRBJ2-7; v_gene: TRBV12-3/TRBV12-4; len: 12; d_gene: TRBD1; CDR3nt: TGTGCCAGCAGGACACAGGGGGACGAGCAGTACTTC; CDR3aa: CASRTQGDEQYF
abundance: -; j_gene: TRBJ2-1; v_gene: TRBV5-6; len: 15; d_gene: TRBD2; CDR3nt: TGTGCCAGCAGCTACACTAGCGGGAGTACGAATGAGCAGTTCTTC; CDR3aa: CASSYTSGSTNEQFF
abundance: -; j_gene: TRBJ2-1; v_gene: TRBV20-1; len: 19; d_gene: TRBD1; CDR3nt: TGCAGTGCAAGAGAGGGGGCCCACCTTCTTACTAGCTCCTACAATGAGCAGTTCTTC; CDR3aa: CSAREGAHLLTSSYNEQFF
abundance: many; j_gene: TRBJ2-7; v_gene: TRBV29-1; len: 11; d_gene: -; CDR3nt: TGCAGCGTTGAAGATCACTACGAGCAGTACTTC; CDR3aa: CSVEDHYEQYF
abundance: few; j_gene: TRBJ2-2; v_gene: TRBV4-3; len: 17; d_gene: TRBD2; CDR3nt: TGCGCCAGCAGCCAACTAGCGGGGCCCTCGAACACCGGGGAGCTGTTTTTT; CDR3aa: CASSQLAGPSNTGELFF
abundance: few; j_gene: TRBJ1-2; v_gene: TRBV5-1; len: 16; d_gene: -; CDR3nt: TGCGCCAGCAGACAGGGCCCTTCCTCTTCTAACTATGGCTACACCTTC; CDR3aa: CASRQGPSSSNYGYTF
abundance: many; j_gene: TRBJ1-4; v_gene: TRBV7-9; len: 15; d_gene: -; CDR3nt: TGTGCCAGCAGCTTAGAAACGGAGAAGAGAGAAAAACTGTTTTTT; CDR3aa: CASSLETEKREKLFF
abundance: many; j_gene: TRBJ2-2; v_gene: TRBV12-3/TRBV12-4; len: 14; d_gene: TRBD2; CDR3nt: TGTGCCAGCAGCCCTCAAGCGGGGCCCGGGGAGCTGTTTTTT; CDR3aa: CASSPQAGPGELFF
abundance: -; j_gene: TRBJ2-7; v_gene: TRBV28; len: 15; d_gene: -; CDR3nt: TGTGCCAGCAGTGGTCAGGGGACTACGGGGTACGAGCAGTACTTC; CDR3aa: CASSGQGTTGYEQYF
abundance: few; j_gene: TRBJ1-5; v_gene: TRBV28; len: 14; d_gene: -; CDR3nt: TGTGCCAGCAGTTTTTTACAGGGTCATCAGCCCCAGCATTTT; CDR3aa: CASSFLQGHQPQHF
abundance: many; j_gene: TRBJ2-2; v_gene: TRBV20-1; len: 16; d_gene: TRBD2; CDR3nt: TGCAGTGCTAGAGATCTCGCGGGGGGCAACACCGGGGAGCTGTTTTTT; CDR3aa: CSARDLAGGNTGELFF
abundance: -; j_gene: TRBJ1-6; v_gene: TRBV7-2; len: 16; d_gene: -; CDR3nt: TGTGCCAGCAGCTTCGGTCGTCTGGGGCCGAATTCACCCCTCCACTTT; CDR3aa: CASSFGRLGPNSPLHF
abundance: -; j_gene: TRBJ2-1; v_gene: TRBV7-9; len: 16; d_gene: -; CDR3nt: TGTGCCAGCAGCGATCCTCCGGGACAGCGGGACAATGAGCAGTTCTTC; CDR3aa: CASSDPPGQRDNEQFF
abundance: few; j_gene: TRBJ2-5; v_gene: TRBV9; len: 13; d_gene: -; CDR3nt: TGTGCCAGCAGCGTAGTCGGGGAGGAGACCCAGTACTTC; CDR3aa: CASSVVGEETQYF
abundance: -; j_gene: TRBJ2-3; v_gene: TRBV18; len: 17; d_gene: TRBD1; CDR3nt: TGTGCCAGCTCCCTCGTAGGCACAGGGGCAGGGACAGATACGCAGTATTTT; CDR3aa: CASSLVGTGAGTDTQYF
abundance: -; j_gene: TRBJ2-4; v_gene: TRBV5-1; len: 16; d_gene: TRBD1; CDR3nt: TGCGCCAGCAGCTTTGGGACAGCATCGGCCAAAAACATTCAGTACTTC; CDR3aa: CASSFGTASAKNIQYF
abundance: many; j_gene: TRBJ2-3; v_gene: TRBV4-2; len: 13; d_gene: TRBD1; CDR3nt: TGTGCCAGCAGTCGACAGGGGATAGATACGCAGTATTTT; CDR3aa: CASSRQGIDTQYF
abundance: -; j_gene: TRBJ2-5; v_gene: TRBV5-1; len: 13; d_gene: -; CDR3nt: TGCGCCAGCAGTTCCCTGGTCCAAGAGACCCAGTACTTC; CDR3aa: CASSSLVQETQYF
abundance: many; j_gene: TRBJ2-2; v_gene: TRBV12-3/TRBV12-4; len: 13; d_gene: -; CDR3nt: TGTGCCAGCGGAGTTACGAACACCGGGGAGCTGTTTTTT; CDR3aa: CASGVTNTGELFF
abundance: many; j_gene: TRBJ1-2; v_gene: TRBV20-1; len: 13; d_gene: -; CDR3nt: TGCAGTGCCTCCCCCTCTACGGCTTATGGCTACACCTTC; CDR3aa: CSASPSTAYGYTF
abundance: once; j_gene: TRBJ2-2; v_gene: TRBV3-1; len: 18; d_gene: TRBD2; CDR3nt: TGTGCCAGCTGCAACGCCGAGATCGGGCGGGAGGGCCCCGGGGAGCTGTTTTTT; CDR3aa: CASCNAEIGREGPGELFF
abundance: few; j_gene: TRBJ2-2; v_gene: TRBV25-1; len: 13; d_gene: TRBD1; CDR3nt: TGTGCCAGTAAGGGGGCGGGCACCGGGGAGCTGTTTTTT; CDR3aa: CASKGAGTGELFF
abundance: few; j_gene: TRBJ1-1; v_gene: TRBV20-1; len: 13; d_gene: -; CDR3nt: TGCAGTGCTAATCAGGGTGGGAACACTGAAGCTTTCTTT; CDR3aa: CSANQGGNTEAFF
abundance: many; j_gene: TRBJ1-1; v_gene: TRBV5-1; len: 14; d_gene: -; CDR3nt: TGCGCCAGCAGCTTGGTGGGTCAGAACACTGAAGCTTTCTTT; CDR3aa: CASSLVGQNTEAFF
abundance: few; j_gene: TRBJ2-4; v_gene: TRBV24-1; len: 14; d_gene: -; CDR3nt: TGTGCCACCAGTGACCCGAAGACAGGAAACATTCAGTACTTC; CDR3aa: CATSDPKTGNIQYF
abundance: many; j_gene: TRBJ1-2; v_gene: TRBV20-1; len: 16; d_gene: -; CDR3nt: TGCAGTGCTCAGAGTATGGGGGGGGGATCGGGCTATGGCTACACCTTC; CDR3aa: CSAQSMGGGSGYGYTF
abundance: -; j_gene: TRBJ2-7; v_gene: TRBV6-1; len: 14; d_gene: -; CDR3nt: TGTGCCAGCAGCCCGAGGAGGGGAGCCTACGAGCAGTACTTC; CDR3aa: CASSPRRGAYEQYF